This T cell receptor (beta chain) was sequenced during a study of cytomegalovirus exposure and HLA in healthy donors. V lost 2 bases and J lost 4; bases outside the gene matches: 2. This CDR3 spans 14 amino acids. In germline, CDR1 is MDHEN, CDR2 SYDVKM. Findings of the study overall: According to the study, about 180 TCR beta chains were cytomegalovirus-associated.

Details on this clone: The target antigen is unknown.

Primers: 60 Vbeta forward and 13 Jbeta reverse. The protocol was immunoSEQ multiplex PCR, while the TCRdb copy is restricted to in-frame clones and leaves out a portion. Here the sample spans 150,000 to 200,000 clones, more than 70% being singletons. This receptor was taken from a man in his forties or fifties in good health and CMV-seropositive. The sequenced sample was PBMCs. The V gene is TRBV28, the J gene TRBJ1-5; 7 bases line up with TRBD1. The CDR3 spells CASSLPTGNQPQHF. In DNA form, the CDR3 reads TGTGCCAGCAGTTTACCGACAGGGAATCAGCCCCAGCATTTT.